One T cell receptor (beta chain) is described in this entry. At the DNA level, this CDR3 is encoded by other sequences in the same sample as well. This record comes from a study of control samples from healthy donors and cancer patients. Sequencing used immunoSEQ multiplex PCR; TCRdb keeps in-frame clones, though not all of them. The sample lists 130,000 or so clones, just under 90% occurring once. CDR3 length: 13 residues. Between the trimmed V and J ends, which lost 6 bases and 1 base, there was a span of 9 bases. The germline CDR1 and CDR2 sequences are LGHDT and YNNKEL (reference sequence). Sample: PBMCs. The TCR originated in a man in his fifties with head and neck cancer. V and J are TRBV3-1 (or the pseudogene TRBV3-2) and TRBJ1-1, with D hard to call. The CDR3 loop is CASSHERNTEAFF. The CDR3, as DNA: TGTGCCAGCAGTCACGAACGGAACACTGAAGCTTTCTTT.